This T cell receptor beta chain was sequenced for a study of blood T cell repertoires in COVID-19 (dated by TCRdb to 2018 to 2021). Regarding the complete study: Samples covering the acute and convalescent phases of COVID-19 were provided by collaborators in the United States, Italy and Spain. The repertoires were made available in a free public database intended to serve as a resource for research on the immune response to SARS-CoV-2. The prospective study material was composed of cDNA or gDNA derived from T cells, B-cell-depleted T cells, or PBMCs. Samples were obtained from the ongoing ImmuneRACE study (first 160 participants) and from some 1,300 subjects provided by 6 global collaborators. The dataset comprised deeply sampled blood TCRbeta repertoires from subjects exposed to, actively infected with, or recovered from COVID-19. Nearly every sample came with metadata listing a de-identified subject ID, COVID-19 status, age in years and sex. Where available, HLA class I and class II types were taken from metadata supplied by the sample provider and were not determined by assay-based typing.

Broader findings and caveats from the paper: The quantity of clinical and demographic metadata differed by source and by participant and was supplied without curation.

Collaborating institutions collected whole blood in K2EDTA tubes following their own protocols. For TCRbeta analysis, collaborators shipped samples in one of three forms: frozen whole blood, isolated PBMCs, or DNA extracted from either of those sample types. V gives up 3 bases and J gives up 5 bases, and the segment between their germline ends measures 4 bases. Inclusive of the bounding cysteine and phenylalanine, the CDR3 is 12 residues long. This entry keeps only the CDR3 DNA: 36 bases, framed from base 1. The germline V gene specifies KGHDR as CDR1 and SFDVKD as CDR2. TCRbeta CDR3 regions were amplified from genomic DNA by means of the immunoSEQ Assay, a bias-controlled multiplex PCR. Per the original workflow: Nucleated cell counts per sample were estimated from amplification of reference gene primers within the assay. To quantify the absolute abundance of each unique TCRbeta CDR3 rearrangement, sequence reads were collapsed and filtered. For each sample, productive Simpson clonality was calculated as the square root of Simpson's diversity index over productive rearrangements. TCRdb took this table from immuneACCESS and kept in-frame rearrangements with V and J called. Such tables lack part of the clones; where checked against another copy, unresolved V genes explain under half of the gap, and the rest is unexplained. D and trimming were read from the DNA, whereas the V and J calls and clone size are those reported in that table. A total of around 150,000 clones appear in this sample, under 85% of them only once. The ten largest clones represent roughly 8.7% of the sample.

This clone was picked up a small number of times. It has no known antigen specificity. Nothing much larger sits one base from this clone, and base qualities are not available. The receptor comes from a man aged 45-65 years with active or convalescent COVID-19. The rearranged chain carries TRBV24-1 and TRBJ1-3, with no D gene named confidently. The sequenced sample consisted of peripheral blood. CDR3 loop: CATSDVRNTIYF. Read as DNA, the sequence is TGTGCCACCAGTGATGTAAGAAACACCATATATTTT.